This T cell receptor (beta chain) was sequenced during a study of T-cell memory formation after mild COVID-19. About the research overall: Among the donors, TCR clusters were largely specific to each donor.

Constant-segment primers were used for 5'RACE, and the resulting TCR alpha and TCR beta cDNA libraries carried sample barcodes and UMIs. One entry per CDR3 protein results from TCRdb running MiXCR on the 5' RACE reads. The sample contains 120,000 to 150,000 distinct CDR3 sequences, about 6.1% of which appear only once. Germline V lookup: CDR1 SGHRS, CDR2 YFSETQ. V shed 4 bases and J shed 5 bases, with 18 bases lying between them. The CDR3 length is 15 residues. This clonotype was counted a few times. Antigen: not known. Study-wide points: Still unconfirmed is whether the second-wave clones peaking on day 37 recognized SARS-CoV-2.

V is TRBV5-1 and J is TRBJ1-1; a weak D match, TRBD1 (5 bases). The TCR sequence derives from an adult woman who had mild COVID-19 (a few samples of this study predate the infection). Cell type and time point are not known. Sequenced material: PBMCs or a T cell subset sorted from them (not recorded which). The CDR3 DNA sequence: TGCGCCAGCAGCGGGACCCAGCGTGTATATACTGAAGCTTTCTTT. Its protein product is CASSGTQRVYTEAFF.